This T cell receptor beta chain was identified during a study of T cells after yellow fever vaccination. Notes on the study in general: Repertoires sorted by FACS could include abundant clonotypes that are contaminants from the bulk population. Post-booster samples contained most primary-vaccination clones (approximately 96% CD4, around 88% CD8).

In germline, CDR1 is LNHNV, CDR2 YYDKDF (reference sequence). Trimming pared 9 bases from V and 4 bases from J, leaving 15 bases between. This CDR3 spans 13 amino acids. A 5'RACE template-switching step, the method used to make TCR cDNA, added a universal primer site and UMIs. TCRdb processed the 5' RACE reads anew with MiXCR; each CDR3 protein has one entry. The data show under 350,000 distinct CDR3 sequences, approximately 4% seen once. Turning to this clonotype: Its antigen is unknown.

The clonotype was recovered from a man aged 18 to 29 who received the YFV17D yellow fever vaccine. The sequencing here drew on PBMCs, taken 5 days after the yellow fever booster vaccination. This chain connects TRBV15 to TRBJ2-5; no firm D call. The CDR3 DNA sequence: TGTGCCACTTCAGCGAACCAAGGAGAGACCCAGTACTTC. Its protein is CATSANQGETQYF.